These T cell receptor beta chains were read from a single sample in a study of T cells in localized non-small cell lung cancer. TCRdb's copy holds only in-frame clones and misses some; the assay was immunoSEQ multiplex PCR. The sample has about 33,000 clones, roughly 75% seen once; the top ten hold 15% to 20%. The sequencing used peripheral blood, collected before any cancer treatment. The receptor source for this set is a male donor at least 60 years old with stage III squamous cell lung carcinoma. Both conserved end residues are part of each CDR3. A D gene is named only where the DNA matches it firmly. Clone sizes are given selectively: once, few, many, or a class where the clone is expanded.

J gene: TRBJ1-1
V gene: TRBV6-6
D gene: NA
clone size: NA
CDR3 DNA: TGTGCCAGCAGGGGTGCTGACCGAAAGGACACTGAAGCTTTCTTT
CDR3 protein: CASRGADRKDTEAFF

J gene: TRBJ1-4
V gene: TRBV2
D gene: NA
clone size: NA
CDR3 DNA: TGTGCCAGTAGGGACCTCAGGGCCCTCCTAGGGAATGAAAAACTGTTTTTT
CDR3 protein: CASRDLRALLGNEKLFF

J gene: TRBJ2-3
V gene: TRBV28
D gene: NA
clone size: NA
CDR3 DNA: TGTGCCAGCAGGGGCTACACAGATACGCAGTATTTT
CDR3 protein: CASRGYTDTQYF

J gene: TRBJ1-1
V gene: TRBV11-1
D gene: TRBD1
clone size: NA
CDR3 DNA: TGTGCCAGCAGCGCCGGGACAGGCGGTGAAGCTTTCTTT
CDR3 protein: CASSAGTGGEAFF

J gene: TRBJ2-5
V gene: TRBV7-9
D gene: TRBD1
clone size: NA
CDR3 DNA: TGTGCCAGCAGCTTAGCGGACAGGGGGCCAGCAGAGTACTTC
CDR3 protein: CASSLADRGPAEYF

J gene: TRBJ1-4
V gene: TRBV7-2
D gene: TRBD1
clone size: NA
CDR3 DNA: TGTGCCAGCAGCAGTCAGGGGGCCCATGAAAAACTGTTTTTT
CDR3 protein: CASSSQGAHEKLFF

J gene: TRBJ1-5
V gene: TRBV7-2
D gene: TRBD1
clone size: NA
CDR3 DNA: TGTGCCAGCAGCTTAGTGACAGGGGAGAATCAGCCCCAGCATTTT
CDR3 protein: CASSLVTGENQPQHF

J gene: TRBJ1-5
V gene: TRBV19
D gene: NA
clone size: NA
CDR3 DNA: TGTGCCAGTAGAAGCCCAGAAAGCCGCCTAGGGATTTATAGCAATCAGCCCCAGCATTTT
CDR3 protein: CASRSPESRLGIYSNQPQHF

J gene: TRBJ1-5
V gene: TRBV28
D gene: NA
clone size: NA
CDR3 DNA: TGTGCCAGCGCATGGAGCCTTAGCAATCAGCCCCAGCATTTT
CDR3 protein: CASAWSLSNQPQHF

J gene: TRBJ2-5
V gene: TRBV7-2
D gene: TRBD2
clone size: few
CDR3 DNA: TGTGCCAGCAGCCCTAGACTAGCGGGGGGGCAGACCCAGTACTTC
CDR3 protein: CASSPRLAGGQTQYF

J gene: TRBJ1-1
V gene: TRBV7-9
D gene: NA
clone size: NA
CDR3 DNA: TGTGCCAGCAGCAGATATTCGAACACTGAAGCTTTCTTT
CDR3 protein: CASSRYSNTEAFF

J gene: TRBJ1-5
V gene: TRBV4-1
D gene: NA
clone size: NA
CDR3 DNA: TGCGCCAGCAGCCAAGGTGCTGGTAGCAATCAGCCCCAGCATTTT
CDR3 protein: CASSQGAGSNQPQHF

J gene: TRBJ2-5
V gene: TRBV28
D gene: NA
clone size: NA
CDR3 DNA: TGTGCCAGCGCGGAGGGCAGCGTAGTGACCCAGTACTTC
CDR3 protein: CASAEGSVVTQYF

J gene: TRBJ1-4
V gene: TRBV19
D gene: NA
clone size: once
CDR3 DNA: TGTGCCAGTAGCCTTATTGAGGGCGGGCCTGAAAAACTGTTTTTT
CDR3 protein: CASSLIEGGPEKLFF

J gene: TRBJ2-1
V gene: TRBV7-6
D gene: NA
clone size: NA
CDR3 DNA: TGTGCCAGCAGCTTGGGCCTGAAGACTGAGCAGTTCTTC
CDR3 protein: CASSLGLKTEQFF

J gene: TRBJ1-1
V gene: TRBV12-5
D gene: NA
clone size: NA
CDR3 DNA: TGTGCTAGTGGTCGGACAGACACTGAAGCTTTCTTT
CDR3 protein: CASGRTDTEAFF

J gene: TRBJ1-3
V gene: TRBV21-1
D gene: NA
clone size: NA
CDR3 DNA: TGTGCCAGCAGCAAAGGGTCAAGGAAGGACGAAAACACCATATATTTT
CDR3 protein: CASSKGSRKDENTIYF

J gene: TRBJ2-4
V gene: TRBV6-6
D gene: NA
clone size: NA
CDR3 DNA: TGTGCCAGCAGTGAGGCGGGGAGGCAGGGTTACATTCAGTACTTC
CDR3 protein: CASSEAGRQGYIQYF

J gene: TRBJ2-3
V gene: TRBV9
D gene: NA
clone size: few
CDR3 DNA: TGTGCCAGCAGCGTAGATCAGGTCCACGATACGCAGTATTTT
CDR3 protein: CASSVDQVHDTQYF

J gene: TRBJ1-5
V gene: TRBV28
D gene: NA
clone size: NA
CDR3 DNA: TGTGCCAGCAGTTTAATCGACGAATTTAGGCCCCAGCATTTT
CDR3 protein: CASSLIDEFRPQHF

J gene: TRBJ2-7
V gene: TRBV2
D gene: TRBD1
clone size: NA
CDR3 DNA: TGTGCCAGCAGACTAGACAGGGCCCCCTACGAGCAGTACTTC
CDR3 protein: CASRLDRAPYEQYF

J gene: TRBJ2-3
V gene: TRBV28
D gene: TRBD2
clone size: NA
CDR3 DNA: TGTGCCAGCAGTTTGGGACTAGCGGGAATTCGTGGGACAGATACGCAGTATTTT
CDR3 protein: CASSLGLAGIRGTDTQYF

J gene: TRBJ1-5
V gene: TRBV7-2
D gene: TRBD1
clone size: NA
CDR3 DNA: TGTGCCAGCAGCTTAGGGACAGGTCGGAATCAGCCCCAGCATTTT
CDR3 protein: CASSLGTGRNQPQHF

J gene: TRBJ1-1
V gene: TRBV6-4
D gene: TRBD1
clone size: NA
CDR3 DNA: TGTGCCAGCAGGACAGGGACAAACGCTAACACTGAAGCTTTCTTT
CDR3 protein: CASRTGTNANTEAFF

J gene: TRBJ2-4
V gene: TRBV6-5
D gene: NA
clone size: once
CDR3 DNA: TGTGCCAGCAGTTACTCTTCGACTCGCAAAAACATTCAGTACTTC
CDR3 protein: CASSYSSTRKNIQYF

J gene: TRBJ2-2
V gene: TRBV7-9
D gene: NA
clone size: NA
CDR3 DNA: TGTGCCAGCAGCCCGGAAGATGATTCCGGGGAGCTGTTTTTT
CDR3 protein: CASSPEDDSGELFF

J gene: TRBJ2-1
V gene: TRBV19
D gene: TRBD2
clone size: NA
CDR3 DNA: TGTGCCAGTAGTATAGGACTAGCTGGGGTGCAGTTCTTC
CDR3 protein: CASSIGLAGVQFF

J gene: TRBJ2-2
V gene: TRBV11-2
D gene: NA
clone size: NA
CDR3 DNA: TGTGCCAGCAGCTCCCGACGGTCATCCGGGGAGCTGTTTTTT
CDR3 protein: CASSSRRSSGELFF

J gene: TRBJ1-5
V gene: TRBV27
D gene: TRBD1
clone size: once
CDR3 DNA: TGTGCCAGCAGTTCGGGACAGTATAGCAATCAGCCCCAGCATTTT
CDR3 protein: CASSSGQYSNQPQHF

J gene: TRBJ2-7
V gene: TRBV7-2
D gene: TRBD2
clone size: NA
CDR3 DNA: TGTGCCAGCAGAATAGCGGGAGGGCCGGTCGAGCAGTACTTC
CDR3 protein: CASRIAGGPVEQYF

J gene: TRBJ1-1
V gene: TRBV5-1
D gene: NA
clone size: NA
CDR3 DNA: TGCGCCAGCAGTCCCGGCGGGAACACTGAAGCTTTCTTT
CDR3 protein: CASSPGGNTEAFF

J gene: TRBJ2-5
V gene: TRBV7-2
D gene: NA
clone size: NA
CDR3 DNA: TGTGCCAGCACTCTACCCCTGGAGACCCAGTACTTC
CDR3 protein: CASTLPLETQYF

J gene: TRBJ1-5
V gene: TRBV27
D gene: NA
clone size: NA
CDR3 DNA: TGTGCCAGCAGTTTTCGGAGCGGAGGACGGCATCAGCCCCAGCATTTT
CDR3 protein: CASSFRSGGRHQPQHF

J gene: TRBJ1-5
V gene: TRBV6-6
D gene: NA
clone size: NA
CDR3 DNA: TGTGCCAGCAGTGACAGCGATAGCAATCAGCCCCAGCATTTT
CDR3 protein: CASSDSDSNQPQHF

J gene: TRBJ2-7
V gene: TRBV7-2
D gene: NA
clone size: NA
CDR3 DNA: TGTGCCAGCAGCTTCTCGGAAACCTACGAGCAGTACTTC
CDR3 protein: CASSFSETYEQYF

J gene: TRBJ1-6
V gene: TRBV27
D gene: TRBD1
clone size: NA
CDR3 DNA: TGTGCCAGCACGAGGACAGGAGGGAAAAATTCACCCCTCCACTTT
CDR3 protein: CASTRTGGKNSPLHF

J gene: TRBJ1-5
V gene: TRBV25-1
D gene: NA
clone size: NA
CDR3 DNA: TGTGCCAGCAGTGAAGGGAGTCAGCCCCAGCATTTT
CDR3 protein: CASSEGSQPQHF

J gene: TRBJ1-6
V gene: TRBV2
D gene: NA
clone size: few
CDR3 DNA: TGTGCCAGCAAGGCTTCCGCCAGCTCCTATAATTCACCCCTCCACTTT
CDR3 protein: CASKASASSYNSPLHF

J gene: TRBJ2-3
V gene: TRBV7-6
D gene: TRBD1
clone size: once
CDR3 DNA: TGTGCCAGCAGCTTAAGGGGCGGGGGACAGGGGGCGATAGATACGCAGTATTTT
CDR3 protein: CASSLRGGGQGAIDTQYF

J gene: TRBJ1-1
V gene: TRBV10-3
D gene: NA
clone size: NA
CDR3 DNA: TGTGCCATCAGTGAGGGGGGGCTGGGCACTGAAGCTTTCTTT
CDR3 protein: CAISEGGLGTEAFF

J gene: TRBJ2-7
V gene: TRBV19
D gene: TRBD1
clone size: once
CDR3 DNA: TGTGCCAGTAGTGTTGGGACAGGGGGCGAGCAGTACTTC
CDR3 protein: CASSVGTGGEQYF

J gene: TRBJ1-2
V gene: TRBV18
D gene: TRBD1
clone size: NA
CDR3 DNA: TGTGCCAGCTCCTTATCCGGGACAGACTATGGCTACACCTTC
CDR3 protein: CASSLSGTDYGYTF

J gene: TRBJ1-3
V gene: TRBV14
D gene: NA
clone size: NA
CDR3 DNA: TGTGCCAGCAGCCAAGAAGAGAGGGGGTACACCATATATTTT
CDR3 protein: CASSQEERGYTIYF